This passage covers 26 T cell receptor beta chains from one sample sequenced in a study of CD8 T cells in Susac syndrome. An input of roughly 0.5 to 1 ug of RNA was subjected to reverse transcription using random hexamers. TCRdb redid the calling of the immunoSEQ multiplex PCR reads with MiXCR, one entry per CDR3 protein. The sample lists some 100,000 distinct CDR3 sequences; about 95% were seen once. Sequenced material: CD8+ T cells from PBMCs. Every receptor here comes from a human donor with Susac syndrome.

This chain connects TRBV15 to TRBJ1-1; D remains ambiguous. The CDR3 sequence is 13 residues long. V was trimmed by 0 bases and J by 10 bases, leaving 12 bases between them. The germline CDR1 and CDR2 sequences are LNHNV and YYDKDF (reference sequence). This chain's CDR3 is CATSRERVPPAFF. The CDR3 DNA sequence: TGTGCCACCAGCAGAGAACGGGTGCCGCCAGCTTTCTTT.

The chain is built from TRBV4-1 and TRBJ1-2; weak D call: TRBD1 (6 bases). Germline CDR1 reads MGHRA; CDR2 reads YSYEKL. V gave up 4 bases and J gave up 5 bases, with 14 bases separating them. The CDR3 is 14 residues long. CDR3 coding DNA: TGCGCCAGCAGCCCGACCGGGGGCCAGTATGGCTACACCTTC. Protein sequence: CASSPTGGQYGYTF.

The chain couples TRBV9 to TRBJ2-7; D ambiguous. Trimming stripped 2 bases from V and 5 bases from J, with 2 bases between. The germline CDR1 and CDR2 sequences are SGDLS and YYNGEE. The CDR3 has 10 amino acids. The CDR3 nucleotides are TGTGCCAGCAGCGTCCACGAGCAGTACTTC. Residues: CASSVHEQYF. Looking up the rest from reference TRBV9 and TRBJ2-7 gives the full variable domain: DSGVTQTPKHLITATGQRVTLRCSPRSGDLSVYWYQQSLDQGLQFLIQYYNGEERAKGNILERFSAQQFPDLHSELNLSSLELGDSALYFCASSVHEQYFGPGTRLTVT.

CDR3 bases: TGCAGCGCTGTAGCGGGGGGAGGCACAGATACGCAGTATTTT. It encodes CSAVAGGGTDTQYF. The chain uses TRBV29-1 and TRBJ2-3, with 10 bases fitting TRBD2. J was trimmed by 1 base and V by 7 bases; bases with no gene match: 5. CDR1 and CDR2 (germline): SQVTM, ANQGSEA. The CDR3 length is 14 residues.

The chain uses TRBV20-1 and TRBJ1-5; 7 bases align to TRBD1. V lost 2 bases, J lost 4 bases, and 8 bases stayed unmatched. CDR1 is DFQATT and CDR2 is SNEGSKA in the germline V gene (reference sequence). This CDR3 spans 15 amino acids. CDR3 DNA sequence: TGCAGTGCTAGACAACAGGGGAGGGGGAATCAGCCCCAGCATTTT. It encodes CSARQQGRGNQPQHF.

V and J are TRBV12-5 and TRBJ2-5; TRBD1 matches 7 bases. J gave up 4 bases and V 6 bases, and 5 bases lay outside the gene matches. CDR3 size: 13 residues. Germline V CDR1 and CDR2: LGHNT, FRNRAP. CDR3 sequence (DNA): TGTGCTAGTGGCTCACAGGGGTCAGAGACCCAGTACTTC. This sequence encodes CASGSQGSETQYF.

In DNA form, the CDR3 reads TGTGCCAGCAGTGAAGCTCCCGGGACTATCTACGAGCAGTACTTC. Its protein product is CASSEAPGTIYEQYF. The V and J genes are TRBV2 and TRBJ2-7; 7 nucleotides match TRBD2. The V gene's germline CDR1 is SNHLY and CDR2 FYNNEI. This CDR3 region has 15 residues. With 0 bases clipped from V and 3 bases from J, the junction kept 5 bases outside the gene matches.

The chain combines TRBV5-4 with TRBJ2-1; D is uncertain. CDR3 length equals 13 residues. V lost 0 bases and J 6 bases, leaving 7 bases between the germline ends. CDR1 SGHNT and CDR2 YYREEE come from the germline V gene (reference sequence). CDR3 amino acids: CASSLGTANEQFF. The DNA for the CDR3 is TGTGCCAGCAGCTTGGGTACGGCCAATGAGCAGTTCTTC.

CDR3 sequence reads: CASSQGLAVGNEQFF. The CDR3 coding sequence is TGTGCCAGCAGCCAAGGCCTAGCAGTGGGAAATGAGCAGTTCTTC. The chain joins TRBV3-1 to TRBJ2-1, with a tentative D call TRBD2 (5 bases). Trimming shortened V by 1 base and J by 7 bases, and 14 bases separated the two germline ends. The CDR3 consists of 15 residues. CDR1 is LGHDT and CDR2 is YNNKEL in the germline V gene (reference sequence).

The sample holds one count of this clonotype. The V gene is TRBV12-3 or TRBV12-4, the J gene TRBJ2-5; the D is unclear. The ends were cut back, 6 bases at V and 5 bases at J, with 13 bases in the middle. The CDR3 length is 13 residues. The CDR3 nucleotides read TGTGCCAGCAGCCCAGTATTGGGGGAGACCCAGTACTTC. It specifies CASSPVLGETQYF.

This chain joins TRBV4-1 and TRBJ2-1; 15 positions match TRBD2. This CDR3 comprises 17 residues. The germline V gene encodes CDR1 MGHRA and CDR2 YSYEKL. Trimming removed 5 bases from V and 7 bases from J; junction bases left unmatched: 9. CDR3 in DNA: TGCGCCAGCAGCTCCCGGACTAGCGGGGGGGCCGGAAATGAGCAGTTCTTC. Translation gives CASSSRTSGGAGNEQFF.

The chain has TRBV6-4 and TRBJ2-3; D is ambiguous. This CDR3 is built from 13 residues. V was cut by 8 bases and J by 0 bases, with 9 bases left in between. Germline CDR1 is MRHNA and CDR2 is SNTAGT. As DNA, the CDR3 is TGTGCCAGCGGATCTTCTAGCACAGATACGCAGTATTTT. This translates into CASGSSSTDTQYF.

V usage is TRBV12-3 or TRBV12-4 and J usage is TRBJ1-1; perhaps TRBD1 as D (5 bases). The CDR3 length is 14 residues. The V end was cut by 8 bases, the J end by 1 base, with 14 bases between. The CDR3 spells CASAGWSSNTEAFF. The CDR3 nucleotides read TGTGCCAGCGCAGGGTGGTCCTCGAACACTGAAGCTTTCTTT.

This chain uses TRBV9 with TRBJ2-4; D possibly uses TRBD1 or TRBD2 (5 bases each). Germline lookup yields CDR1 SGDLS and CDR2 YYNGEE. Trimming removed 0 bases at V and 6 bases at J, with 10 bases between. This CDR3 has 14 amino acids. DNA of the CDR3: TGTGCCAGCAGCGTAGGAGGGGTGGGAAACATTCAGTACTTC. Translated: CASSVGGVGNIQYF.

V usage is TRBV28 and J usage is TRBJ1-1, with 11 positions matching TRBD1. J was trimmed by 11 bases and V by 8 bases; bases with no gene match: 13. Per the germline V gene, CDR1 is MDHEN and CDR2 is SYDVKM. This CDR3 is 14 amino acids long. The CDR3 bases are TGTGCCAGCCTTCCGGGACAGGGGGGCGCCCACGCTTTCTTT. This sequence encodes CASLPGQGGAHAFF.

The chain has TRBV3-1 and TRBJ1-1; a weak D match, TRBD1 (5 bases). Per germline, CDR1 LGHDT and CDR2 YNNKEL (reference sequence). V lost 1 base and J lost 4, with 10 bases in between. This CDR3 region has 14 residues. Written as DNA, the CDR3 is TGTGCCAGCAGCCAAGTCGGCGGGGGCACTGAAGCTTTCTTT. Amino acids: CASSQVGGGTEAFF.

This chain joins TRBV18 and TRBJ2-1; no firm D call. This CDR3 is 13 amino acids long. Trimming cost V 2 bases and J 6 bases, with 8 bases left between them. The germline V gene encodes CDR1 KGHSH and CDR2 LQKENI. CDR3 residues: CASSPGPFNEQFF. The CDR3, as DNA: TGTGCCAGCTCACCAGGACCATTCAATGAGCAGTTCTTC.

V and J are TRBV25-1 and TRBJ1-1; D call uncertain. V was cut by 0 bases and J by 10 bases, with 12 bases left in between. Germline V gene sequence: CDR1 MGHDK, CDR2 SYGVNS. The CDR3 contains 13 residues. The CDR3, as DNA: TGTGCCAGCAGTGAATACCAAACAGTGGTAGCTTTCTTT. This gives the protein CASSEYQTVVAFF.

The chain couples TRBV19 to TRBJ2-1; possibly TRBD2 for D (5 bases). Looked up from germline, CDR1 is LNHDA and CDR2 is SQIVND (reference sequence). V was clipped by 6 bases and J by 6 bases, with 12 bases between them. The CDR3 extends over 13 amino acids. CDR3 amino acids: CASRTTGANEQFF. In DNA, the CDR3 is TGTGCCAGTAGGACTACTGGAGCCAATGAGCAGTTCTTC.

The V and J genes are TRBV2 and TRBJ2-7, with D tentatively TRBD2 (6 bases). The CDR3 sequence is 13 residues long. Trimming stripped 3 bases from V and 5 bases from J, with 11 bases between. CDR1 and CDR2 from the germline V gene are SNHLY and FYNNEI. The CDR3 spells CASSDPGEDEQYF. Written as DNA, the CDR3 is TGTGCCAGCAGTGATCCCGGGGAGGACGAGCAGTACTTC. Supplemented by reference TRBV2 and TRBJ2-7, the full variable domain reads EPEVTQTPSHQVTQMGQEVILRCVPISNHLYFYWYRQILGQKVEFLVSFYNNEISEKSEIFDDQFSVERPDGSNFTLKIRSTKLEDSAMYFCASSDPGEDEQYFGPGTRLTVT.

V usage is TRBV13 and J usage is TRBJ1-1; no clear D gene. V was pared by 5 bases and J by 4 bases, with 11 bases between. CDR1 and CDR2 (germline): PRHDT, FYEKMQ (reference sequence). The CDR3 runs to 13 residues. The CDR3 DNA follows: TGTGCCAGCAGCACTGACGGACCCACTGAAGCTTTCTTT. The encoded protein is CASSTDGPTEAFF.

The V and J genes are TRBV20-1 and TRBJ2-7; TRBD2 matches 9 bases. Trimming at V came to 5 bases and at J to 1 base, leaving 9 bases not matched to a gene. From germline, CDR1 is DFQATT and CDR2 SNEGSKA (reference sequence). This CDR3 is built from 15 residues. The DNA of the CDR3 is TGCAGTGCTCAACTTAGCGGGAGCCCTTCCTACGAGCAGTACTTC. Protein product: CSAQLSGSPSYEQYF.

This chain uses TRBV5-6 with TRBJ2-1, with a possible D match to TRBD2 (6 bases). This CDR3 spans 15 amino acids. The germline V gene has CDR1 SGHDT and CDR2 YYEEEE. V was clipped by 7 bases and J by 1 base, with 15 bases between them. Here the CDR3 DNA reads TGTGCCAGCGATTCCGCGGGAAAGTCCTACAATGAGCAGTTCTTC. Translated, it gives CASDSAGKSYNEQFF.

The chain links TRBV29-1 to TRBJ1-1, with 9 nucleotides matching TRBD1. This CDR3 contains 13 residues. J gave up 5 bases and V 7 bases, and 8 bases lay outside the gene matches. In germline, CDR1 is SQVTM, CDR2 ANQGSEA. The CDR3 region has the DNA TGCAGCGGAGAACAGGGGGCTGGAACTGAAGCTTTCTTT. It yields the protein CSGEQGAGTEAFF.

The chain recombines TRBV29-1 with TRBJ1-2, with D possibly TRBD1 on 5 matching bases. The CDR3 extends over 12 amino acids. Trimming stripped 6 bases from V and 5 bases from J, with 13 bases between. CDR1 and CDR2 from the germline V gene are SQVTM and ANQGSEA. For the CDR3, the DNA is TGCAGCGTGGATGGACAAATATATGGCTACACCTTC. Its translation: CSVDGQIYGYTF.

The chain combines TRBV2 with TRBJ1-1; D call uncertain. Trimming left V 3 bases short and J 8 bases short, with 4 bases between. The germline V gene encodes CDR1 SNHLY and CDR2 FYNNEI. The CDR3 is 10 amino acids. The DNA for the CDR3 is TGTGCCAGCAGTGATGACGAAGCTTTCTTT. Protein: CASSDDEAFF.